The 6 T cell receptor beta chains reported below all come from one sample, sequenced in a study of blood T cells in healthy people across ages. The authors ran a second PCR of roughly 6 to 12 cycles using a sample-barcoded 5' primer and a J-beta primer mix. One entry per CDR3 protein, called by TCRdb with MiXCR from the 5' RACE reads. Of about 1.6 million distinct CDR3 sequences in the sample, around 35% were seen once. Input material: blood. Receptor source: a woman in her twenties or thirties in good health.

V usage is TRBV20-1 and J usage is TRBJ2-7; TRBD2 matches at 11 bases. Trimming removed 1 base from V and 6 bases from J; junction bases left unmatched: 8. This CDR3 spans 15 amino acids. Germline V CDR1 and CDR2: DFQATT, SNEGSKA (reference sequence). The CDR3 DNA reads as TGCAGTGCTAGAGGGTTAGCGGGAGGGTTGGGCGAGCAGTACTTC. It specifies CSARGLAGGLGEQYF.

The DNA of the CDR3 is TGTGCCAGCTTCCCGCGGGGCGTGGGGAACACTGAAGCTTTCTTT. It yields the protein CASFPRGVGNTEAFF. The chain recombines TRBV18 with TRBJ1-1; tentatively, D is TRBD1 (5 bases). The CDR3 has 15 amino acids. V lost 7 bases, J lost 1 base, and 16 bases lay in between. Germline V gene sequence: CDR1 KGHSH, CDR2 LQKENI.

The V and J genes are TRBV3-1 and TRBJ2-7; TRBD2 agrees at 14 bases. This CDR3 is built from 18 residues. Trimming took 2 bases from V and 6 from J; bases not matched to a gene: 12. Germline V gene sequence: CDR1 LGHDT, CDR2 YNNKEL (reference sequence). This chain's CDR3 is CASSQIKPGLAGAVEQYF. CDR3 nucleotides: TGTGCCAGCAGCCAAATTAAACCGGGACTAGCGGGAGCCGTCGAGCAGTACTTC.

Comment on this clonotype: As the CDR3 is not closed by the conserved phenylalanine or tryptophan, this likely results from a read error. This sequence joins TRBV4-2 and TRBJ1-6; D is unresolved. The V and J ends lost 4 bases and 5 bases respectively, with 21 bases between them. The CDR3 spans 18 residues. CDR1 is LGHNA and CDR2 is YNFKEQ in the germline V gene. The CDR3 sequence is CASSRSSVIVADNSPLHC. DNA of the CDR3: TGTGCCAGCAGCCGCTCATCGGTGATCGTGGCAGATAATTCACCCCTCCACTGT.

This clonotype was detected only a few times. V and J are TRBV27 and TRBJ2-4; D might be TRBD2 (6 bases). The ends were cut back, 5 bases at V and 4 bases at J, with 15 bases in the middle. Per the germline V gene, CDR1 is MNHEY and CDR2 is SMNVEV (reference sequence). This CDR3 comprises 15 residues. CDR3 DNA: TGTGCCAGCAGTCCCTTATCTAGCGCTAAAAACATTCAGTACTTC. Amino acid sequence: CASSPLSSAKNIQYF.

This chain uses TRBV30 with TRBJ2-3, with D possibly being TRBD1 (5 bases). CDR1 is GTSNPN, CDR2 SVGIG, per germline (reference sequence). The V end lost 5 bases, the J end lost 1 base, and 13 bases lay between the germline ends. CDR3 size: 14 residues. CDR3 sequence: CAWQRTRGTDTQYF. In nucleotides, the CDR3 is TGTGCCTGGCAACGGACAAGGGGCACAGATACGCAGTATTTT.